The T cell receptor (beta chain) under discussion was sequenced for a study of blood T cells in healthy people across ages. Study-level points and caveats: For the donors, CMV status was unknown and possibly confounded expanded clonotype changes. A roughly linear age-dependent decrease characterized TCR beta diversity per million T cells.

Together with a sample-barcoded 5' primer, a J-beta primer mix was included in a second PCR lasting roughly 6 to 12 cycles. Individual samples furnished no less than 2.5 million CDR3-containing paired-end reads apiece. TCRdb redid the calling of the 5' RACE reads with MiXCR, one entry per CDR3 protein. Of about 970,000 distinct CDR3 sequences in the sample, 51% were seen once. The V gene's germline CDR1 is LGHNA and CDR2 YSLEER. The CDR3 loop spans 15 amino acids. Around 9.4 milliliters was the volume of peripheral blood drawn from each donor. With respect to this clonotype: Its antigen remains unidentified. One end of the junction is discordant with germline, which a read error may explain.

This TCR came from a woman aged 60-75 years in good health. Sequencing was performed on blood. The V gene is TRBV4-3, the J gene TRBJ1-2; D unresolved. The CDR3 region has the DNA TGCGCCGGCAGCCATCGACACAACTCTAACTATGGCTACACCTTC. Its translation: CAGSHRHNSNYGYTF.